Shown below are 15 T cell receptor beta chains from a single sample sequenced in a study of T cell responses to AZD1222 COVID-19 vaccine. Profiled with immunoSEQ multiplex PCR; TCRdb holds only in-frame clones, not every one. This sample yields approximately 81,000 clones, of which about four fifths are seen a single time; roughly 1.3% belongs to the top ten. The sample was peripheral blood, taken 28 days after the second AZD1222 dose. The receptor source for this set is an adult who received the AZD1222 COVID-19 vaccine.

This chain links TRBV7-9 with TRBJ2-7; weak D call: TRBD1 (6 bases). This CDR3 spans 14 amino acids. Germline V gene data show CDR1 as SEHNR and CDR2 as FQNEAQ (reference sequence). Between the trimmed V and J ends, which lost 3 bases and 3 bases, there was a span of 12 bases. This CDR3 reads CASSLNRAHYEQYF. For the CDR3, the DNA is TGTGCCAGCAGCTTGAACAGGGCGCACTACGAGCAGTACTTC. The full variable domain, completed using reference TRBV7-9 and TRBJ2-7, is DTGVSQNPRHKITKRGQNVTFRCDPISEHNRLYWYRQTLGQGPEFLTYFQNEAQLEKSRLLSDRFSAERPKGSFSTLEIQRTEQGDSAMYLCASSLNRAHYEQYFGPGTRLTVT.

The chain carries TRBV23-1 and TRBJ2-3, with TRBD2 matching over 10 bases. TRBV23-1 counts as an open reading frame of uncertain function. This CDR3 contains 20 residues. V shed 6 bases and J 5 bases; nucleotides not matched to a gene: 23. The CDR3 loop is CASSPDGLAGVGGWKDTQYF. The DNA for the CDR3 is TGCGCCAGCAGCCCGGACGGGCTAGCGGGAGTTGGAGGGTGGAAAGATACGCAGTATTTT.

The chain links TRBV6-2 or TRBV6-3 to TRBJ2-1; 8 bases fit TRBD2. V dropped 6 bases and J dropped 4; count of bases not matched to a gene: 11. This CDR3 region has 16 residues. Per the germline V gene, CDR1 is MNHEY and CDR2 is SVGEGT. CDR3 residues: CASSPLSGSSYNEQFF. Here the CDR3 DNA reads TGTGCCAGCAGCCCGCTCAGCGGGAGCAGTTACAATGAGCAGTTCTTC.

This clone turned up a few times. V gene TRBV5-5 combines with J gene TRBJ1-6, with D perhaps TRBD1 (6 bases). Trimming cost V 1 base and J 7 bases, with 12 bases left between them. From germline, CDR1 is SGHKS and CDR2 YYEKEE (reference sequence). The CDR3 length is 15 residues. The CDR3 reads CASSLTGTLNSPLHF. The CDR3 nucleotides read TGTGCCAGCAGCTTGACCGGGACATTAAATTCACCCCTCCACTTT.

This clone was seen more than once but under ten times. The chain uses TRBV5-3 and TRBJ1-1; D gene unclear. TRBV5-3 qualifies as an ORF whose function is uncertain. V lost 3 bases to trimming and J lost 4 bases, with 16 bases between them. This CDR3 has 15 residues. CDR3 coding DNA: TGTGCCAGAAGCTCTTGTGATAGAGAGGGCACTGAAGCTTTCTTT. It encodes CARSSCDREGTEAFF.

The chain couples TRBV5-4 to TRBJ2-5; 10 bases align to TRBD2. The CDR3 totals 16 residues. The J segment lost 2 bases and the V segment lost 0 bases, leaving 4 bases of the junction unmatched. Per germline, CDR1 SGHNT and CDR2 YYREEE (reference sequence). The CDR3 here is CASSLGLAGGQETQYF. CDR3 DNA: TGTGCCAGCAGCTTGGGACTAGCGGGTGGGCAAGAGACCCAGTACTTC.

The chain links TRBV6-5 to TRBJ2-5; TRBD2 might be the D (6 bases). Germline V gene sequence: CDR1 MNHEY, CDR2 SVGAGI. V was clipped by 0 bases and J by 7 bases, with 15 bases between them. The CDR3 totals 15 residues. The CDR3 DNA sequence: TGTGCCAGCAGTTACTCCACCCCCGACGGGGGGACCCAGTACTTC. Its translation: CASSYSTPDGGTQYF.

The chain employs TRBV9 and TRBJ1-1; D remains unclear. Trimming left V 4 bases short and J 3 bases short, with 16 bases between. Germline V CDR1 and CDR2: SGDLS, YYNGEE. This CDR3 has 15 residues. DNA of the CDR3: TGTGCCAGCAGCCGGGGAGGAGAGATTGACACTGAAGCTTTCTTT. Protein product: CASSRGGEIDTEAFF.

The genes are TRBV7-3 and TRBJ1-1, with D possibly being TRBD1 (5 bases). The CDR3 is made up of 13 amino acids. CDR1 is SGHTA and CDR2 is FQGTGA in the germline V gene. Trimming pared 5 bases from V and 1 base from J, leaving 8 bases between. CDR3 sequence: CASSRGANTEAFF. The CDR3 coding sequence is TGTGCCAGCAGCCGCGGGGCGAACACTGAAGCTTTCTTT.

The chain recombines TRBV13 with TRBJ2-1; D not resolved. The CDR3 is 14 residues long. Trimming removed 3 bases at V and 9 bases at J, with 15 bases between. Germline CDR1 reads PRHDT; CDR2 reads FYEKMQ (reference sequence). The CDR3 region is CASSLKSDVTEQFF. The DNA of the CDR3 is TGTGCCAGCAGCTTGAAGTCGGACGTTACTGAGCAGTTCTTC.

This clone was observed a handful of times. The CDR3 region is CASSLNRQTYEQYF. CDR3 nucleotides: TGTGCCAGCAGCTTAAACCGACAGACCTACGAGCAGTACTTC. The chain combines TRBV7-8 with TRBJ2-7, with D maybe TRBD1 (5 bases). The V gene's germline CDR1 is SGHVS and CDR2 FQNEAQ. Trimming left V 2 bases short and J 2 bases short, with 10 bases between. This CDR3 has 14 residues.

This clone turned up a few times. The chain has TRBV5-1 and TRBJ1-2; D might be TRBD1 (5 bases). Germline V gives CDR1 SGHRS, CDR2 YFSETQ. CDR3 length: 14 residues. Trimming cost V 3 bases and J 1 base, with 10 bases left between them. In DNA, the CDR3 is TGCGCCAGCAGCTCGGGACGGGATAACTATGGCTACACCTTC. Translating it yields CASSSGRDNYGYTF.

The V and J genes are TRBV5-6 and TRBJ1-1; no clear D. The germline gives CDR1 SGHDT, CDR2 YYEEEE. Trimming pared 1 base from V and 1 base from J, leaving 8 bases between. CDR3 length equals 14 residues. CDR3 amino acids: CASSLYMGNTEAFF. The CDR3 DNA reads TGTGCCAGCAGCTTGTACATGGGGAACACTGAAGCTTTCTTT.

The chain joins TRBV27 to TRBJ1-5, with unresolved D. This CDR3 region has 18 residues. The germline V gene has CDR1 MNHEY and CDR2 SMNVEV (reference sequence). Between the trimmed V and J ends, which lost 1 base and 0 bases, there was a span of 16 bases. CDR3 residues: CASSLYSPETFSNQPQHF. As DNA, the CDR3 is TGTGCCAGCAGTTTATATTCCCCAGAGACCTTTAGCAATCAGCCCCAGCATTTT.

The V gene is TRBV7-3, the J gene TRBJ1-6; TRBD1 matches 9 bases. The CDR3 sequence is 19 residues long. With 1 base clipped from V and 1 base from J, the junction kept 8 bases outside the gene matches. The germline gives CDR1 SGHTA, CDR2 FQGTGA. CDR3 sequence reads: CASSLRGQGMGSYNSPLHF. DNA of the CDR3: TGTGCCAGCAGCTTAAGAGGACAGGGGATGGGATCCTATAATTCACCCCTCCACTTT.